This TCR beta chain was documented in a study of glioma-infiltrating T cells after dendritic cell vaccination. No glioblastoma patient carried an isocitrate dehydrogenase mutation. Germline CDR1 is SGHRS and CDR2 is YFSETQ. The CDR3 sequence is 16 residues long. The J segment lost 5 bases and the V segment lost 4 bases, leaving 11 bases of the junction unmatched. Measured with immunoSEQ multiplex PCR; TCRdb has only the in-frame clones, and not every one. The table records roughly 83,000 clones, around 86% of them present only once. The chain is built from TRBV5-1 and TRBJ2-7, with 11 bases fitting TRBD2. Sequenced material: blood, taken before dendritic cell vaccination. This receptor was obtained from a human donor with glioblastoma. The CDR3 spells CASSATTGLAVNEQYF. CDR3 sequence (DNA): TGCGCCAGCAGCGCAACCACGGGACTAGCGGTTAACGAGCAGTACTTC.